This TCR beta chain came from a study of CD8 T cells in ankylosing spondylitis. About this clonotype: Its antigen remains unidentified. A read error is possible here, since a much larger clone lies one base away.

V lost 7 bases and J 3 bases, leaving 1 base between the germline ends. CDR1 is MDHEN and CDR2 is SYDVKM in the germline V gene. The CDR3 extends over 9 amino acids. Study conclusions and caveats: Ankylosing spondylitis blood appeared to be characterized by a TCR beta motif of about eight highly homologous variants. Significantly higher representation of disease-linked clones was reported for matched ankylosing spondylitis synovial fluid.

TCRdb itself ran the 5' RACE reads through MiXCR, one entry per CDR3 protein. The sample gives about 700,000 distinct CDR3 sequences, around 20% of which show up once; roughly a fifth is in the top ten. This TCR was sampled from a male donor with ankylosing spondylitis. Sequenced input: blood, either unsorted or a sorted T cell fraction (not recorded which). The V gene is TRBV28, the J gene TRBJ2-7; D unresolved. Here the CDR3 DNA reads TGTGCCAGCATCTACGAGCAGTACTTC. This gives the protein CASIYEQYF.